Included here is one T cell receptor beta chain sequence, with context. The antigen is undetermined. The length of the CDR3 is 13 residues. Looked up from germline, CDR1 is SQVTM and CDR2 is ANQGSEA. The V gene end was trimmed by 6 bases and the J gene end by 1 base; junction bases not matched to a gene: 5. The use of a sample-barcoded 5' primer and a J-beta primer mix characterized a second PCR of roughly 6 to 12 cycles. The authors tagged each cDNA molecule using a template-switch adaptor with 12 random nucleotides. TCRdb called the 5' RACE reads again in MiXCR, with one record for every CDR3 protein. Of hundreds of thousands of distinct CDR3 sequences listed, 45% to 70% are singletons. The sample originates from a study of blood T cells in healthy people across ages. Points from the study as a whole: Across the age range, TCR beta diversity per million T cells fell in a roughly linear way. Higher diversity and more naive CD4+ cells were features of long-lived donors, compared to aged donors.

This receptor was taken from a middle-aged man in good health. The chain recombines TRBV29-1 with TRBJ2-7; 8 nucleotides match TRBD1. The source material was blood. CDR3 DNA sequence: TGCAGCGTCCAGGGGGCTGGATCCTACGAGCAGTACTTC. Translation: CSVQGAGSYEQYF.